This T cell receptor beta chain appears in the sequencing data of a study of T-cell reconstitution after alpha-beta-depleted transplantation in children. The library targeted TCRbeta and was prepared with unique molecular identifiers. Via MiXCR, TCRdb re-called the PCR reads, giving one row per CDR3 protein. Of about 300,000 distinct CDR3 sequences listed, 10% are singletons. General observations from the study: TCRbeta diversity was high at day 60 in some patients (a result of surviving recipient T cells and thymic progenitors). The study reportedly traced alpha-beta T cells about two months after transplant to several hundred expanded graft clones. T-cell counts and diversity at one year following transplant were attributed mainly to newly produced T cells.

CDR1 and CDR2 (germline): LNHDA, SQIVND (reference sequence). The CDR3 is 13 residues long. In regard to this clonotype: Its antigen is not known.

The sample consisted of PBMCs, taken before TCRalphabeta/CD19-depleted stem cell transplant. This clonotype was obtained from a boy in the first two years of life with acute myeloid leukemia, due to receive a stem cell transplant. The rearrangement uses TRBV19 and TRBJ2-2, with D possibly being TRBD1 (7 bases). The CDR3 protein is CATGWRGAGELFF. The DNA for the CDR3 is TGTGCGACAGGGTGGAGGGGTGCCGGGGAGCTGTTTTTT.